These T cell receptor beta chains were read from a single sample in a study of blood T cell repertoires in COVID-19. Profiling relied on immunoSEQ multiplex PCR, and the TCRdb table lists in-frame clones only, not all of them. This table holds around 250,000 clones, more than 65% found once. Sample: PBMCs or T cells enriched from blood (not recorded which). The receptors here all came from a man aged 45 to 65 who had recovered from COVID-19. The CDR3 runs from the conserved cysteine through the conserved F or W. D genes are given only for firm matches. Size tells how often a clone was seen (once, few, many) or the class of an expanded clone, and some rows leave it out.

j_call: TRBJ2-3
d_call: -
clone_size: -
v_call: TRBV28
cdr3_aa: CASSHPSLGTDTQYF
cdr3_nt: TGTGCCAGCAGCCATCCCAGCCTAGGCACAGATACGCAGTATTTT

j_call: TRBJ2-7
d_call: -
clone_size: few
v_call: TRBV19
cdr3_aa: CASMETPGSLNEQYF
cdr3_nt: TGTGCCAGTATGGAGACTCCGGGAAGCTTAAACGAGCAGTACTTC

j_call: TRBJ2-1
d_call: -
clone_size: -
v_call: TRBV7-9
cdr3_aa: CASKLLRDSGHNEQFF
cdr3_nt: TGTGCCAGCAAACTCCTTAGGGATAGCGGACACAATGAGCAGTTCTTC

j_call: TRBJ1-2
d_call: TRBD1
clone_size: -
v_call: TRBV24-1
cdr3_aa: CATSDFRQGNYGYTF
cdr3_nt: TGTGCCACCAGTGATTTTCGACAGGGAAACTATGGCTACACCTTC

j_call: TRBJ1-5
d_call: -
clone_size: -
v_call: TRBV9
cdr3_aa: CASSGVPFLNQPQHF
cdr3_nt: TGTGCCAGCAGCGGCGTCCCTTTCCTCAATCAGCCCCAGCATTTT

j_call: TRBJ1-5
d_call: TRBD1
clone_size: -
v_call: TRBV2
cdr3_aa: CASRTGGPGQPQHF
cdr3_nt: TGTGCCAGCAGAACAGGGGGCCCGGGGCAGCCCCAGCATTTT

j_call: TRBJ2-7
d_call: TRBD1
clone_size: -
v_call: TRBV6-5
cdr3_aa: CASSLGQRYEQYF
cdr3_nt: TGTGCCAGCAGTTTGGGACAGCGCTACGAGCAGTACTTC

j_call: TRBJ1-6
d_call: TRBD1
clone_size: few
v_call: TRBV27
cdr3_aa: CASSPTDRGGNSPLHF
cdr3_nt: TGTGCCAGCAGTCCGACCGACAGGGGAGGAAATTCACCCCTCCACTTT

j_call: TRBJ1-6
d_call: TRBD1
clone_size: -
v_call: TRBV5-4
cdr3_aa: CASSDPGQGGSASPLHF
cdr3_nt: TGTGCCAGCAGCGATCCGGGACAGGGGGGATCGGCTTCACCCCTCCACTTT

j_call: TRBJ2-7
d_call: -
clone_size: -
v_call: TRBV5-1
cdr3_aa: CASSYTENEQYF
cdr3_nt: TGCGCCAGCAGCTACACAGAAAACGAGCAGTACTTC

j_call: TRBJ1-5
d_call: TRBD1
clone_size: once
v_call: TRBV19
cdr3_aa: CASTGAGSQPQHF
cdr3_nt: TGTGCCAGCACAGGGGCCGGGTCTCAGCCCCAGCATTTT

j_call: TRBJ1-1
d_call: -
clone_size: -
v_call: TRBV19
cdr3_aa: CASSILGGGGTEAFF
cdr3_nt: TGTGCCAGTAGTATTCTTGGGGGGGGTGGCACTGAAGCTTTCTTT

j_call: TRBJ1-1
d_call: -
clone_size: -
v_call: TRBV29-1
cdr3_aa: CSVESLVGPARNTEAFF
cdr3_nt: TGCAGCGTTGAATCCCTGGTTGGGCCGGCCAGGAACACTGAAGCTTTCTTT

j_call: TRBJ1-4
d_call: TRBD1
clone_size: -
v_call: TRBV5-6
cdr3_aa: CASSSQGTGGGLDEKLFF
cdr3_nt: TGTGCCAGCAGCTCCCAAGGGACAGGGGGAGGGCTTGATGAAAAACTGTTTTTT

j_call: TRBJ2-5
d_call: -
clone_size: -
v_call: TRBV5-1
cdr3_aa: CASRNRAKQETQYF
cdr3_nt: TGCGCCAGCAGGAACAGGGCGAAACAAGAGACCCAGTACTTC

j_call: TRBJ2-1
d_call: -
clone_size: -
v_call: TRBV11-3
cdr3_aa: CASSDPRGEQFF
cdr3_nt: TGTGCCAGCAGCGATCCTAGGGGGGAGCAGTTCTTC

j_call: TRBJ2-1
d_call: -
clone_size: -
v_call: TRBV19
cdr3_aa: CASSTHSKYNEQFF
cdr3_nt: TGTGCCAGTAGTACTCATAGTAAGTACAATGAGCAGTTCTTC

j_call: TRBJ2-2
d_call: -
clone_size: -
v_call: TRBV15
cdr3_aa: CATSSRSDTGELFF
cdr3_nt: TGTGCCACCAGCAGTCGTAGTGACACCGGGGAGCTGTTTTTT

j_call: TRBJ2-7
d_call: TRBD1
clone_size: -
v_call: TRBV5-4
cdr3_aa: CASSFRDSDLREYF
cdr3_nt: TGTGCCAGCAGCTTCCGGGACAGTGATTTGAGGGAGTACTTC

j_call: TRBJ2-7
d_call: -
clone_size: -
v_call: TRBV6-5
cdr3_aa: CASSYPGGRGEYF
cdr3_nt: TGTGCCAGCAGTTACCCCGGAGGTCGGGGAGAGTACTTC

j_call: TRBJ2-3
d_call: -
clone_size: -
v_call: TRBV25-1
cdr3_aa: CASSGTPDTQYF
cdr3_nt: TGTGCCAGCAGTGGGACACCAGATACGCAGTATTTT

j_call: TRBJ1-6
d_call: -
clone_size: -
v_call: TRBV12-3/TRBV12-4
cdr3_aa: CASSFRGSPLHF
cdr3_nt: TGTGCCAGCAGTTTTAGGGGTTCACCCCTCCACTTT

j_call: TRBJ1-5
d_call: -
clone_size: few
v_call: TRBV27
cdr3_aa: CASSLLQGLGPQHF
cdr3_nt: TGTGCCAGCAGTTTACTTCAGGGCCTGGGGCCCCAGCATTTT

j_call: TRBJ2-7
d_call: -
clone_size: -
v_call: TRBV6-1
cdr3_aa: CASSESGFSYEQYF
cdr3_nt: TGTGCCAGCAGTGAATCGGGGTTCTCCTACGAGCAGTACTTC

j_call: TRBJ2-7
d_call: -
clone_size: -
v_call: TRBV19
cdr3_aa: CASKSGSGAYEQYF
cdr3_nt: TGTGCCAGTAAGTCGGGTTCGGGGGCCTACGAGCAGTACTTC

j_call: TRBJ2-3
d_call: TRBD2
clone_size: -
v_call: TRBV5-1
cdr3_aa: CASSLAASGGFTDTQYF
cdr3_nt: TGCGCCAGCAGCTTGGCCGCTAGCGGGGGGTTTACAGATACGCAGTATTTT

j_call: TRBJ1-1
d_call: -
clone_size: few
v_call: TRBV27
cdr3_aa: CASRWGGDTEAFF
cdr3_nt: TGTGCCAGCCGATGGGGAGGGGACACTGAAGCTTTCTTT

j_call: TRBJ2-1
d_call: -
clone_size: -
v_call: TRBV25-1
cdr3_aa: CASSELVGEQFF
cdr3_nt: TGTGCCAGCAGTGAATTAGTTGGTGAGCAGTTCTTC

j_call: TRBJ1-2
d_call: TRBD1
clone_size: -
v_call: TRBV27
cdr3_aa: CASSLDRERVYGYTF
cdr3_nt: TGTGCCAGCAGTCTCGACAGGGAAAGGGTCTATGGCTACACCTTC

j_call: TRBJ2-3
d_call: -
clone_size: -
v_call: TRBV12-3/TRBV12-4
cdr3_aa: CASTQAGTDTQYF
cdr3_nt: TGTGCCAGCACCCAGGCAGGGACAGATACGCAGTATTTT

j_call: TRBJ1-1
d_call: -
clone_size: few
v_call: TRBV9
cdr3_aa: CASSVGGLGTEAFF
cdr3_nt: TGTGCCAGCAGCGTAGGGGGACTGGGGACTGAAGCTTTCTTT

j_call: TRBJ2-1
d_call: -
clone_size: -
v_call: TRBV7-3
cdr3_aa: CASSFGAKRKNEQFF
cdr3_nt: TGTGCCAGCAGCTTTGGAGCAAAGAGGAAAAATGAGCAGTTCTTC

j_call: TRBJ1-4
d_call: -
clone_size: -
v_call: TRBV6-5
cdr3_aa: CASRGAGEKLFF
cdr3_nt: TGTGCCAGCAGAGGGGCGGGAGAAAAACTGTTTTTT

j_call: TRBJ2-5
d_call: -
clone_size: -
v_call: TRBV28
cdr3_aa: CASSMRETQYF
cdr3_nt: TGTGCCAGCAGTATGCGTGAGACCCAGTACTTC

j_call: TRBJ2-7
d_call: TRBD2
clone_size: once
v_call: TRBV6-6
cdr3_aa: CASSYGLAGNEQYF
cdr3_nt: TGTGCCAGCAGTTACGGGCTAGCGGGAAACGAGCAGTACTTC

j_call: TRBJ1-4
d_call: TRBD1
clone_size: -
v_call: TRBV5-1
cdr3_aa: CASSSGQGGKLFF
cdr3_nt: TGCGCCAGCAGCTCAGGACAGGGAGGGAAACTGTTTTTT

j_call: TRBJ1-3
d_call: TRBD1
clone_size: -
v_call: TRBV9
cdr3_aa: CASSAGATGGIGNTIYF
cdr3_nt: TGTGCCAGCAGCGCCGGGGCGACAGGGGGCATTGGAAACACCATATATTTT

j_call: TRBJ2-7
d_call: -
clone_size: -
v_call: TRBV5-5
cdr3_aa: CASSFDGTSVRVGAEQYF
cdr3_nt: TGTGCCAGCAGCTTTGACGGGACATCGGTTCGAGTGGGGGCCGAGCAGTACTTC

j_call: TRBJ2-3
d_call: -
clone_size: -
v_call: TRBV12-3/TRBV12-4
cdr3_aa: CASSLTDTQYF
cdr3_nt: TGTGCCAGCAGCCTCACAGATACGCAGTATTTT

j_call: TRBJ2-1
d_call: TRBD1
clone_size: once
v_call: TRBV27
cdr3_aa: CASSLKDRGFQFF
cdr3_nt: TGTGCCAGCAGTTTAAAGGACAGGGGTTTCCAGTTCTTC

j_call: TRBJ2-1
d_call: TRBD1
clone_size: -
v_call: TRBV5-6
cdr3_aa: CASSPLDRPNEQFF
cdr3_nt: TGTGCCAGCAGCCCGCTGGACAGGCCGAATGAGCAGTTCTTC

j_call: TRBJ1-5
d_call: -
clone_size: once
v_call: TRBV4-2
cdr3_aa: CASSQDGRPGSNQPQHF
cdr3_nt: TGTGCCAGCAGCCAAGACGGCCGGCCAGGGAGCAATCAGCCCCAGCATTTT

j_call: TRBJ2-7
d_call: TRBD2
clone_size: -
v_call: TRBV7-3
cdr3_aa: CASSLGGGSYEQYF
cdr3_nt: TGTGCCAGCAGCTTAGGCGGGGGCTCCTACGAGCAGTACTTC

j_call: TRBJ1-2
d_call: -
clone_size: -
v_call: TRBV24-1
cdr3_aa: CATSDTGYVGGYTF
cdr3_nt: TGTGCCACCAGTGATACAGGGTACGTCGGTGGCTACACCTTC

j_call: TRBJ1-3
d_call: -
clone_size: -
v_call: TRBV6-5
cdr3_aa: CAVEARGNTIYF
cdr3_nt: TGTGCCGTCGAGGCCCGCGGAAACACCATATATTTT

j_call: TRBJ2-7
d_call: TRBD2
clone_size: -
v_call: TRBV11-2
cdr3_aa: CASSLQGAGGPKDEQYF
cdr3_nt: TGTGCCAGCAGCTTACAAGGTGCGGGAGGGCCGAAGGACGAGCAGTACTTC

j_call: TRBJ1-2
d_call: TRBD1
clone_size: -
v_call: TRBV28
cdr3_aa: CASSGTGDYGYTF
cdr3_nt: TGTGCCAGCAGCGGGACAGGAGATTATGGCTACACCTTC

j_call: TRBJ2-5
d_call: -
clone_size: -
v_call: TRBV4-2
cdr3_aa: CASSGPARETQYF
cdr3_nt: TGTGCCAGCAGCGGTCCAGCGCGGGAGACCCAGTACTTC

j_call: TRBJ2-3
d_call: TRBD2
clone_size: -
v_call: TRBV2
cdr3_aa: CASSEGGRAYTQYF
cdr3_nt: TGTGCCAGCAGTGAGGGCGGGAGGGCGTATACGCAGTATTTT

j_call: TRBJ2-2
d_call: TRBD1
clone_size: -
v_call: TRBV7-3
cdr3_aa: CASSYGQGATGELFF
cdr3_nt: TGTGCCAGCAGCTATGGACAGGGGGCAACCGGGGAGCTGTTTTTT

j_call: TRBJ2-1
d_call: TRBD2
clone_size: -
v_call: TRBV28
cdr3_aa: CASSYPLAGGLEGNNEQFF
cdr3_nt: TGTGCCAGCAGTTATCCGCTAGCGGGAGGGCTCGAGGGGAACAATGAGCAGTTCTTC

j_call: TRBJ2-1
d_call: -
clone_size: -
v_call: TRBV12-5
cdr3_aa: CASGLVQGPSYNEQFF
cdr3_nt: TGTGCTAGTGGTTTGGTACAGGGCCCCTCCTACAATGAGCAGTTCTTC

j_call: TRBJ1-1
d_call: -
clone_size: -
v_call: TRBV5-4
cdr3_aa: CASSAPLQRTEAFF
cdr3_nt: TGTGCCAGCAGCGCCCCGTTGCAGCGCACTGAAGCTTTCTTT

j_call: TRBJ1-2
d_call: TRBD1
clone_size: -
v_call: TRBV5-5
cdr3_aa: CASSLGDRVGDYGYTF
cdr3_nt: TGTGCCAGCAGCTTGGGCGACAGGGTGGGGGACTATGGCTACACCTTC

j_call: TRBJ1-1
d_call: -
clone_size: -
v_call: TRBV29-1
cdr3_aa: CSVVSGGNTEAFF
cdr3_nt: TGCAGCGTTGTTTCTGGGGGCAACACTGAAGCTTTCTTT

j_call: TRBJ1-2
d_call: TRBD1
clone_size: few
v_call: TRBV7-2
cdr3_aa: CASSPKTGGEGYTF
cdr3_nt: TGTGCCAGCAGCCCCAAGACAGGGGGCGAGGGCTACACCTTC

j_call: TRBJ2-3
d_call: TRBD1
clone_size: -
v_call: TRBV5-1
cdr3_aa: CASSVTGGAFADTQYF
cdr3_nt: TGCGCCAGCAGCGTTACAGGGGGCGCGTTCGCAGATACGCAGTATTTT

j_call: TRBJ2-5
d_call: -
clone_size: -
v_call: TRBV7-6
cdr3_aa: CASSLAQGEEETQYF
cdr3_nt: TGTGCCAGCAGCTTAGCCCAGGGGGAGGAAGAGACCCAGTACTTC